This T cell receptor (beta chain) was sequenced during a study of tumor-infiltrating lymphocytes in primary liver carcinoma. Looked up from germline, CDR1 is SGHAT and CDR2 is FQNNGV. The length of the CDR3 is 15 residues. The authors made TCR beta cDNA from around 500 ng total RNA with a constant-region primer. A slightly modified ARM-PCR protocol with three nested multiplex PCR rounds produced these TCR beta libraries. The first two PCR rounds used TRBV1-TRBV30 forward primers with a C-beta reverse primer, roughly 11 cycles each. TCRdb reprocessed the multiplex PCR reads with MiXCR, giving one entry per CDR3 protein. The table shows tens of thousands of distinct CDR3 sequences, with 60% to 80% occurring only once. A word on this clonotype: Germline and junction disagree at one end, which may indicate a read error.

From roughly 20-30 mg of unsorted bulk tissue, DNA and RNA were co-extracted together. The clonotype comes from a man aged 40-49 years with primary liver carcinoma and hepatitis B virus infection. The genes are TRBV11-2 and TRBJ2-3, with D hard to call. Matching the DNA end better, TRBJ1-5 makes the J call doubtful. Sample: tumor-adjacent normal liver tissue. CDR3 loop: CTSSLVNTVGDTQHF. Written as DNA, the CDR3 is TGTACCAGCAGCTTAGTTAACACAGTGGGAGATACGCAGCATTTT.